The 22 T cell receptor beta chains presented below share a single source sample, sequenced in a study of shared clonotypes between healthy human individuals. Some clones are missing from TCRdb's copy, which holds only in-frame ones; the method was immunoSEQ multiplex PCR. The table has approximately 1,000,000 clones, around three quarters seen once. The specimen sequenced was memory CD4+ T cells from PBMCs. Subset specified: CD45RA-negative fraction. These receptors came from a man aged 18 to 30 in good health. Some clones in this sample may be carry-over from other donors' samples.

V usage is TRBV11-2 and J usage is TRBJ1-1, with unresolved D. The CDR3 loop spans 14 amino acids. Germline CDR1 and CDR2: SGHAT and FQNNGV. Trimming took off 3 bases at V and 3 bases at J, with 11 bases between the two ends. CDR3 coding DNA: TGTGCCAGCAGCTTTTGGACGGGCTACACTGAAGCTTTCTTT. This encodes CASSFWTGYTEAFF.

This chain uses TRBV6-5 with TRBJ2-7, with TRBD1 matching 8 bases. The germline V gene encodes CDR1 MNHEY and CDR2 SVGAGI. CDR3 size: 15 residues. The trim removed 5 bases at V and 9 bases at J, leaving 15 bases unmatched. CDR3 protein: CASSRTGPAPLGQYF. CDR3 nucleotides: TGTGCCAGCAGTAGGACAGGGCCCGCTCCATTGGGGCAGTACTTC.

In DNA form, the CDR3 reads TGTGCCAGCAAACGACAAACTACACTGAACACTGAAGCTTTCTTT. It specifies CASKRQTTLNTEAFF. The chain employs TRBV6-1 and TRBJ1-1; D call uncertain. Germline CDR1 reads MNHNS; CDR2 reads SASEGT. V shed 7 bases and J shed 0 bases, with 15 bases lying between them. The CDR3 consists of 15 residues.

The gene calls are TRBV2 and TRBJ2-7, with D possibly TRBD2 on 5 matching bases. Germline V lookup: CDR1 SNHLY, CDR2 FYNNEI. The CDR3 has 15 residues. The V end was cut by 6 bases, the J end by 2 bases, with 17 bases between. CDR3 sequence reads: CASRALGGFTYEQYF. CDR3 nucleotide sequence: TGTGCCAGCAGGGCACTAGGCGGGTTCACCTACGAGCAGTACTTC.

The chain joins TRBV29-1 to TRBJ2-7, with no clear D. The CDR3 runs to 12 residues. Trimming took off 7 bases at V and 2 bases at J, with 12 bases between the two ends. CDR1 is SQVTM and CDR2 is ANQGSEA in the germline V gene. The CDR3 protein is CSAGPQAYEQYF. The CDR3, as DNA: TGCAGCGCTGGACCTCAGGCCTACGAGCAGTACTTC.

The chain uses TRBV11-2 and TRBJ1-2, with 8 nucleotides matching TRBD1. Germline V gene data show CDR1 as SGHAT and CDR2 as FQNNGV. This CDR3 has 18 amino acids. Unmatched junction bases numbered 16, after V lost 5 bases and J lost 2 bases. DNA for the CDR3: TGTGCCAGCAGCACAGGACCGGACAGGGCGCCTCTAAACTATGGCTACACCTTC. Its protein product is CASSTGPDRAPLNYGYTF.

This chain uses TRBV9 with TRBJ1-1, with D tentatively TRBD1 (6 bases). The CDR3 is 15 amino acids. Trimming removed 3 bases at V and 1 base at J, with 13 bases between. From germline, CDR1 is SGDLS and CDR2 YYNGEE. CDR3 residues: CASSESPGANTEAFF. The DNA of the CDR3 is TGTGCCAGCAGCGAGAGCCCAGGGGCGAACACTGAAGCTTTCTTT.

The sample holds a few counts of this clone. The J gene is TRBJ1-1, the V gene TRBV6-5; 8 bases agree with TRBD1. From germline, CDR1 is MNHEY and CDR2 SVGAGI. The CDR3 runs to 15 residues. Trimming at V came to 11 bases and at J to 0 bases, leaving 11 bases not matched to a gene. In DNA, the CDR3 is TGTGCCTTCCGGCCCGTACAGGGGGTGAACACTGAAGCTTTCTTT. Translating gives CAFRPVQGVNTEAFF.

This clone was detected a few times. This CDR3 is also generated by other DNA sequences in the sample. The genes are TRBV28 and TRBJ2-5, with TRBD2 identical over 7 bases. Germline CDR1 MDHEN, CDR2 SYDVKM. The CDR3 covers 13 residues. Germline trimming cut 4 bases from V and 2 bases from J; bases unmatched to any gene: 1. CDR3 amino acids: CASSSSGQETQYF. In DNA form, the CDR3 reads TGTGCCAGCAGTTCTAGCGGTCAAGAGACCCAGTACTTC. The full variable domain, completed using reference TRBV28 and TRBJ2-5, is DVKVTQSSRYLVKRTGEKVFLECVQDMDHENMFWYRQDPGLGLRLIYFSYDVKMKEKGDIPEGYSVSREKKERFSLILESASTNQTSMYLCASSSSGQETQYFGPGTRLLVL.

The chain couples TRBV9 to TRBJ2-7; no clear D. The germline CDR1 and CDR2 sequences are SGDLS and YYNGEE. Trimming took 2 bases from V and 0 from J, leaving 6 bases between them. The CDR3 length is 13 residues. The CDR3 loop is CASSVISSYEQYF. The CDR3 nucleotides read TGTGCCAGCAGCGTTATTAGCTCCTACGAGCAGTACTTC.

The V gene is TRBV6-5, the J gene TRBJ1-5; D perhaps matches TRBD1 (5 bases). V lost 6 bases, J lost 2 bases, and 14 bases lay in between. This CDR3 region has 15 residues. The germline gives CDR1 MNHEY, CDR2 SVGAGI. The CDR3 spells CASSPRGIGNQPQHF. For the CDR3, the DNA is TGTGCCAGCAGCCCCCGGGGCATAGGCAATCAGCCCCAGCATTTT.

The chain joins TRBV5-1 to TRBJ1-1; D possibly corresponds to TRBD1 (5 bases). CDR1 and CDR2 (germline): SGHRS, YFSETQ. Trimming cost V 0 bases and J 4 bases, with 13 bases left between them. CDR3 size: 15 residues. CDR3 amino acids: CASSLEVAGTTEAFF. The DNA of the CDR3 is TGCGCCAGCAGCTTGGAAGTCGCAGGGACCACTGAAGCTTTCTTT. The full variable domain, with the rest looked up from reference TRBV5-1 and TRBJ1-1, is KAGVTQTPRYLIKTRGQQVTLSCSPISGHRSVSWYQQTPGQGLQFLFEYFSETQRNKGNFPGRFSGRQFSNSRSEMNVSTLELGDSALYLCASSLEVAGTTEAFFGQGTRLTVV.

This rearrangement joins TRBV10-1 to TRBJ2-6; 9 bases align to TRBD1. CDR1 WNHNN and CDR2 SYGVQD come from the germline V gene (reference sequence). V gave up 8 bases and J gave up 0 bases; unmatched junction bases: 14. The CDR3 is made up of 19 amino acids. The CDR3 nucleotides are TGCGCCAGCTATGCACTCCCGGGACAGGGAGTCTCTGGGGCCAACGTCCTGACTTTC. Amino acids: CASYALPGQGVSGANVLTF.

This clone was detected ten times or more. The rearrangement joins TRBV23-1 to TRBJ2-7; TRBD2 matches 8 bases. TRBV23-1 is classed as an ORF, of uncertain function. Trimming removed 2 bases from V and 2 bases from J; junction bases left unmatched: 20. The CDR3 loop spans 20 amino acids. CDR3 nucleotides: TGCGCCAGCAGTCAAACCCGGGACACTCCGGGGGGGGTACCTCCCTACGAGCAGTACTTC. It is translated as CASSQTRDTPGGVPPYEQYF.

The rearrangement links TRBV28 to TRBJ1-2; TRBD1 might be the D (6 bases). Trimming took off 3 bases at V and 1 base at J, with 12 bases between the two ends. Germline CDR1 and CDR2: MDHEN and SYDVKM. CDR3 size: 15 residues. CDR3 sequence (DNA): TGTGCCAGCAGTTTCGCGGGGGCGCTTAACTATGGCTACACCTTC. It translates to CASSFAGALNYGYTF.

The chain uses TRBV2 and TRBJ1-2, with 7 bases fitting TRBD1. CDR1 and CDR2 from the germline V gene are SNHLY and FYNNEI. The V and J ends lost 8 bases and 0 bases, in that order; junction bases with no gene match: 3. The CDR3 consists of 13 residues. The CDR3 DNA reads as TGTGCCAGCGGGGGACAGACTAACTATGGCTACACCTTC. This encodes CASGGQTNYGYTF.

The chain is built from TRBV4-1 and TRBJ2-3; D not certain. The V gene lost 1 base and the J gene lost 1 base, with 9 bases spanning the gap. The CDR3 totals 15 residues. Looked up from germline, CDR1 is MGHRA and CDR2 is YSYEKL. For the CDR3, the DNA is TGCGCCAGCAGCCAAGTCGGTGTGGGCACAGATACGCAGTATTTT. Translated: CASSQVGVGTDTQYF.

CDR3 coding DNA: TGTGCCAGTTTAACAGGGGGTAATAAAGATACGCAGTATTTT. Translating it yields CASLTGGNKDTQYF. The chain is built from TRBV6-1 and TRBJ2-3, with TRBD1 matching over 8 bases. CDR3 size: 14 residues. CDR1 is MNHNS, CDR2 SASEGT, per germline. The trim removed 9 bases at V and 5 bases at J, leaving 10 bases unmatched.

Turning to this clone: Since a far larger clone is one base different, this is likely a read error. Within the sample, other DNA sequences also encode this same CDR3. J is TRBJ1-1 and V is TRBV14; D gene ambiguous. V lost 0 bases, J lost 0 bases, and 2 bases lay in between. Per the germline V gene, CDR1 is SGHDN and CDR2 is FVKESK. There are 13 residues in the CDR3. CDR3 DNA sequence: TGTGCCAGCAGCCAAGATCTGAACACTGAAGCTTTCTTT. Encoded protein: CASSQDLNTEAFF.

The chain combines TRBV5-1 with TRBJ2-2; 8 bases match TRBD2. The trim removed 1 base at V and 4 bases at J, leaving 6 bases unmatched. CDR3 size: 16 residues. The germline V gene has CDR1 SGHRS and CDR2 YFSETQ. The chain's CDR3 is CASSLRAGVGTGELFF. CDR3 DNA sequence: TGCGCCAGCAGCTTGAGAGCGGGAGTGGGCACCGGGGAGCTGTTTTTT. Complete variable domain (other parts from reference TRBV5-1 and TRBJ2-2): KAGVTQTPRYLIKTRGQQVTLSCSPISGHRSVSWYQQTPGQGLQFLFEYFSETQRNKGNFPGRFSGRQFSNSRSEMNVSTLELGDSALYLCASSLRAGVGTGELFFGEGSRLTVL.

The CDR3 is CASSYSRDSDTEAFF. The CDR3 DNA is TGTGCCAGCAGTTACTCCCGTGATAGCGACACTGAAGCTTTCTTT. The chain is built from TRBV6-5 and TRBJ1-1; no reliable D call. Trimming shortened V by 0 bases and J by 3 bases, and 11 bases separated the two germline ends. Germline V gene lookup returns CDR1 MNHEY and CDR2 SVGAGI. There are 15 residues in the CDR3.

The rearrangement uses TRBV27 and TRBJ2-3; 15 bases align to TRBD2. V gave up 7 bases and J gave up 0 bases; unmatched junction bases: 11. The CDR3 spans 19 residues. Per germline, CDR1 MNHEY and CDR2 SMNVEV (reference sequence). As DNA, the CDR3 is TGTGCCAGCACCACCCCCGGGACTAGCGGGAGGACAAGCACAGATACGCAGTATTTT. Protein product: CASTTPGTSGRTSTDTQYF.